This T cell receptor (beta chain) stems from a study of blood T cells in healthy people across ages. Worth noting for this clonotype: Its antigen is not known.

V shed 1 base and J shed 4 bases, with 13 bases lying between them. The germline gives CDR1 SGHAT, CDR2 FQDESV (reference sequence). The CDR3 contains 15 residues. Overall study results and limits: Donor CMV status, an unknown factor, possibly confounded changes in expanded clonotypes. Among T cells, TCR beta diversity per million cells dropped roughly linearly as age rose.

Primers used in a second PCR of roughly 6 to 12 cycles were a sample-barcoded 5' primer and a J-beta primer mix. One entry per CDR3 protein, called by TCRdb with MiXCR from the 5' RACE reads. The profile shows 800,000 to 900,000 distinct CDR3 sequences, about 59% of them singletons. The material sequenced was blood. This chain connects TRBV11-1 to TRBJ1-2; D remains unclear. The source of this sequence is a man under 40 in good health. As DNA, the CDR3 is TGTGCCAGCAGCTTAGTGCCAGCTTCGGGCTATGGCTACACCTTC. This sequence encodes CASSLVPASGYGYTF.